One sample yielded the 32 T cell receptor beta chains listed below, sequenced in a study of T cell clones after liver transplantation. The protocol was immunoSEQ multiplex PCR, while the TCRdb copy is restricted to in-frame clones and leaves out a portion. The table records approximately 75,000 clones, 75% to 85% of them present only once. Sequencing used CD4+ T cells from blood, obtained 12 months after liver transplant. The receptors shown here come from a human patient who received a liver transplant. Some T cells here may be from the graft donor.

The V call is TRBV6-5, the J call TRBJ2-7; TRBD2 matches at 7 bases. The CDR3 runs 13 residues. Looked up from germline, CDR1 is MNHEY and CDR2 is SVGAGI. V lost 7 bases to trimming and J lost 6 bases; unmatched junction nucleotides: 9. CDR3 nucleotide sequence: TGTGCCAGCACCGTGACTCCGGGGGGCGAGCAGTACTTC. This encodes CASTVTPGGEQYF.

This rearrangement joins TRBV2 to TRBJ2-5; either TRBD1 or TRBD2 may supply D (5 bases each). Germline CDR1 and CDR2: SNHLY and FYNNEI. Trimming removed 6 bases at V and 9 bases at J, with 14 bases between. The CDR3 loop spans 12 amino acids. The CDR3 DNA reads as TGTGCCAGCAGAGGGGATGGGAGCCCCCAGTACTTC. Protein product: CASRGDGSPQYF.

The CDR3 here is CASSQDEGDEETQYF. The CDR3 DNA reads TGCGCCAGCAGCCAAGATGAGGGAGATGAAGAGACCCAGTACTTC. The rearrangement uses TRBV4-3 and TRBJ2-5, with D perhaps TRBD2 (5 bases). This CDR3 spans 15 amino acids. Between the trimmed V and J ends, which lost 0 bases and 3 bases, there was a span of 11 bases. Germline CDR1 is LGHNA and CDR2 is YSLEER.

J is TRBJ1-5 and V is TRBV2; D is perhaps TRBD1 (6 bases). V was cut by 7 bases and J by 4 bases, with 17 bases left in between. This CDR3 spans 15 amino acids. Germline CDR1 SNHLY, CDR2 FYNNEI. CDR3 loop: CASTEGGTPNQPQHF. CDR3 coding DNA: TGTGCCAGCACCGAGGGGGGGACGCCGAATCAGCCCCAGCATTTT.

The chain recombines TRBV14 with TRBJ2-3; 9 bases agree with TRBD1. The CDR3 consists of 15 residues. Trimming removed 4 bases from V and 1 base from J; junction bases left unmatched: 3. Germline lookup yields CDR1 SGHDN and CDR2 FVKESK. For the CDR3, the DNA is TGTGCCAGCAGCCGCAGGACAGGGGGCACAGATACGCAGTATTTT. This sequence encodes CASSRRTGGTDTQYF.

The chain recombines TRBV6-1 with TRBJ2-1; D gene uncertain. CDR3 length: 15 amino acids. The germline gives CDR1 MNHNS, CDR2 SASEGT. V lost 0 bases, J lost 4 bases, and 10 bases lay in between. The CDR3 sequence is CASSEAAFYYNEQFF. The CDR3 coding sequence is TGTGCCAGCAGTGAAGCGGCCTTCTATTACAATGAGCAGTTCTTC.

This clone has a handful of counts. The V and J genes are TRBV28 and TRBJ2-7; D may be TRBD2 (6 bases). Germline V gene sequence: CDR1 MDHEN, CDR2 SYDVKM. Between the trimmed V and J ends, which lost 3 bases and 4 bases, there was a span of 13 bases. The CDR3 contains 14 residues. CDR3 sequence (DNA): TGTGCCAGCAGTTTCTCCGGGAGTGGGTACGAGCAGTACTTC. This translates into CASSFSGSGYEQYF.

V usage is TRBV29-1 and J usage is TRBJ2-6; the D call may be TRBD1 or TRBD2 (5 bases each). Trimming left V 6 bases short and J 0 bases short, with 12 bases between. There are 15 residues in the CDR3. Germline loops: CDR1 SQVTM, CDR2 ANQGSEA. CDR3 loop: CSVRGESSGANVLTF. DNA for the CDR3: TGCAGCGTGAGGGGCGAAAGCTCTGGGGCCAACGTCCTGACTTTC. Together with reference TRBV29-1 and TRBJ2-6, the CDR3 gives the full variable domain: SAVISQKPSRDICQRGTSLTIQCQVDSQVTMMFWYRQQPGQSLTLIATANQGSEATYESGFVIDKFPISRPNLTFSTLTVSNMSPEDSSIYLCSVRGESSGANVLTFGAGSRLTVL.

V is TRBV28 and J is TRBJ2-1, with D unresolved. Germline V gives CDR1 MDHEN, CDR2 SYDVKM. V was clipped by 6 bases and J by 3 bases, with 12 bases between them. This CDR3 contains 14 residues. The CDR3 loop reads CASSIINFYNEQFF. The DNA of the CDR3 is TGTGCCAGCAGCATAATCAACTTCTACAATGAGCAGTTCTTC.

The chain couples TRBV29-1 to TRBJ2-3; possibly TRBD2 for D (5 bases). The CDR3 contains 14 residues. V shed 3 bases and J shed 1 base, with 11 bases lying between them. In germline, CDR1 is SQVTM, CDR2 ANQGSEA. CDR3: CSVDMGVGTDTQYF. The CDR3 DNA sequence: TGCAGCGTTGACATGGGAGTCGGCACAGATACGCAGTATTTT.

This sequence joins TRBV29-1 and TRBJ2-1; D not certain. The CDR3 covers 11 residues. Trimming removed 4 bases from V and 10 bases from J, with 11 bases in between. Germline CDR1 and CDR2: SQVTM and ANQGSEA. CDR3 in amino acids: CSVAGATEQFF. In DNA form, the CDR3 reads TGCAGCGTTGCCGGAGCGACGGAGCAGTTCTTC.

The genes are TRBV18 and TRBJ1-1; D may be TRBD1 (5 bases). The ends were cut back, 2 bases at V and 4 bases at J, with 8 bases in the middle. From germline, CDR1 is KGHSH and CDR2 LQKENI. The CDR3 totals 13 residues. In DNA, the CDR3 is TGTGCCAGCTCACCATTAGGGGTCACTGAAGCTTTCTTT. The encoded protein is CASSPLGVTEAFF.

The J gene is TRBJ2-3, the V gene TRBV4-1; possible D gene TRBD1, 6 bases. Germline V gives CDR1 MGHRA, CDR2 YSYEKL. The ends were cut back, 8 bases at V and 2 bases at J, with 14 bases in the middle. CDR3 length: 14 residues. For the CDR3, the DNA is TGCGCCAGCCGGAAGACAGGCCCCACAGATACGCAGTATTTT. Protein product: CASRKTGPTDTQYF.

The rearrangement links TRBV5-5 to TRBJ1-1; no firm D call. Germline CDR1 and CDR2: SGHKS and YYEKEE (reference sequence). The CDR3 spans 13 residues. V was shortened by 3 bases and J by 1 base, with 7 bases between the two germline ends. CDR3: CASSYGPNTEAFF. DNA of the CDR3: TGTGCCAGCAGCTATGGTCCGAACACTGAAGCTTTCTTT.

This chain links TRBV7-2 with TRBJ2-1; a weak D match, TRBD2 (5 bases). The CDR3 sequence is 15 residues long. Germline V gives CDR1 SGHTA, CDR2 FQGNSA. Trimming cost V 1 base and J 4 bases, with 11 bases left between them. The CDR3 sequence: CASSLGGSNYNEQFF. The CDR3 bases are TGTGCCAGCAGCTTAGGTGGGAGTAATTACAATGAGCAGTTCTTC.

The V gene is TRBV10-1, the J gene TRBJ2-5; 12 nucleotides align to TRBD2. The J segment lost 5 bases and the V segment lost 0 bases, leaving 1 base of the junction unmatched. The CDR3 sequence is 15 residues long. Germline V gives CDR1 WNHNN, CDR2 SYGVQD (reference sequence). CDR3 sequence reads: CASSESTSGRETQYF. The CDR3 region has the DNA TGCGCCAGCAGTGAGTCTACTAGCGGGAGGGAGACCCAGTACTTC.

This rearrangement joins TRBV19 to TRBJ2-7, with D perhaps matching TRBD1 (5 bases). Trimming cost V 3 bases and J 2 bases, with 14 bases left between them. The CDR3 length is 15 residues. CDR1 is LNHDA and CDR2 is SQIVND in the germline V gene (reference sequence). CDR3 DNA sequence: TGTGCCAGTAGTATTGGGGCAGGAGTCACCTACGAGCAGTACTTC. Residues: CASSIGAGVTYEQYF.

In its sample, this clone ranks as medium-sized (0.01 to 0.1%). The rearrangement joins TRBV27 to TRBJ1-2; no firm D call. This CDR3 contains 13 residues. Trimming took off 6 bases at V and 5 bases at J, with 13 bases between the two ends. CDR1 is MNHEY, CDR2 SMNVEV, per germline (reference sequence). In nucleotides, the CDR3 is TGTGCCAGCAGACAGACCTTAGGATATGGCTACACCTTC. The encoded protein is CASRQTLGYGYTF.

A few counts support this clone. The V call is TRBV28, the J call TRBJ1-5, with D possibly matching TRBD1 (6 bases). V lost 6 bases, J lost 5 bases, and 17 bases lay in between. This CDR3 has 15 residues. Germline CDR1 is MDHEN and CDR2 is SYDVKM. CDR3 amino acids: CASRRGGDNYQPQHF. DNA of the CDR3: TGTGCCAGCAGGCGGGGCGGGGACAACTATCAGCCCCAGCATTTT.

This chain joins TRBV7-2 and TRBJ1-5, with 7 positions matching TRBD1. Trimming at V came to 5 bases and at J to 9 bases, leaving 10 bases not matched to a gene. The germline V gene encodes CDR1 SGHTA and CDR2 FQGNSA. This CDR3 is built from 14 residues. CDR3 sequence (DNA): TGTGCCAGCAGCCCCGAGACAGGGTTGGTGCCCCAGCATTTT. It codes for CASSPETGLVPQHF.

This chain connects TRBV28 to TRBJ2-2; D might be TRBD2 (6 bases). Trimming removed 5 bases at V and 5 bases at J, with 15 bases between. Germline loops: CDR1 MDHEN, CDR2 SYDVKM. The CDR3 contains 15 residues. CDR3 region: CASSQARTITGELFF. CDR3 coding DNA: TGTGCCAGCAGTCAGGCCCGGACTATTACCGGGGAGCTGTTTTTT.

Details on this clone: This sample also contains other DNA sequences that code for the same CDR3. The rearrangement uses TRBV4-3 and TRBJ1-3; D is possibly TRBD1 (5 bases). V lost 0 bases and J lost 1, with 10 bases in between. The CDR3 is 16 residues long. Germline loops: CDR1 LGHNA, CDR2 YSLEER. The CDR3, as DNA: TGCGCCAGCAGCCAAGATGGGACGCCTTCTGGAAACACCATATATTTT. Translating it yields CASSQDGTPSGNTIYF.

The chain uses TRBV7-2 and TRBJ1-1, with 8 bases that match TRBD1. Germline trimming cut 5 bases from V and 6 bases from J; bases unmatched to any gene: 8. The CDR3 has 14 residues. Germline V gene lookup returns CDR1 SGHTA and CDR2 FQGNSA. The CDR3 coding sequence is TGTGCCAGCAGCGTTGACAGGGGCAGTCCTGAAGCTTTCTTT. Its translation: CASSVDRGSPEAFF.

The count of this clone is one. CDR3: CASSLDNRLLNTEAFF. The CDR3 bases are TGCGCCAGCAGCTTGGACAACAGATTATTGAACACTGAAGCTTTCTTT. This chain connects TRBV5-1 to TRBJ1-1; D not resolved. The CDR3 is made up of 16 amino acids. Germline V CDR1 and CDR2: SGHRS, YFSETQ. V was cut by 0 bases and J by 0 bases, with 12 bases left in between.

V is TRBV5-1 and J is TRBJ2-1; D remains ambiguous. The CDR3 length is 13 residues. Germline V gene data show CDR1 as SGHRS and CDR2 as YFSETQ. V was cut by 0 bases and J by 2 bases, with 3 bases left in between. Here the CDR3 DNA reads TGCGCCAGCAGCTTGGCGCCCTACAATGAGCAGTTCTTC. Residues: CASSLAPYNEQFF.

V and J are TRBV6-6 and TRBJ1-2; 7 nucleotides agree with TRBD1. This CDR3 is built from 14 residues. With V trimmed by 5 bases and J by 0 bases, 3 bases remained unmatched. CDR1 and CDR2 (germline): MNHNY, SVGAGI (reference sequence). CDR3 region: CASSRQGPNYGYTF. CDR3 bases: TGTGCCAGCAGTCGACAGGGTCCTAACTATGGCTACACCTTC.

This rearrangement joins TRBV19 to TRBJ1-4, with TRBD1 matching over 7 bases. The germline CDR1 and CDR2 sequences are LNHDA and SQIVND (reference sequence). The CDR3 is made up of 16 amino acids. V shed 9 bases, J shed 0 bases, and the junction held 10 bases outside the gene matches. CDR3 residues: CASWPGQIATNEKLFF. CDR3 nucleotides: TGTGCCAGCTGGCCGGGACAGATTGCAACTAATGAAAAACTGTTTTTT.

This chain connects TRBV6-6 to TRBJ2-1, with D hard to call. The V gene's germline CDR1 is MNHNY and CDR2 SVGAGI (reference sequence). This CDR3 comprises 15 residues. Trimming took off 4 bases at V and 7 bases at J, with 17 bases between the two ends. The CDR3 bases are TGTGCCAGCAGTTCAACCCGGGCCGCTTTAAATGAGCAGTTCTTC. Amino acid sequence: CASSSTRAALNEQFF.

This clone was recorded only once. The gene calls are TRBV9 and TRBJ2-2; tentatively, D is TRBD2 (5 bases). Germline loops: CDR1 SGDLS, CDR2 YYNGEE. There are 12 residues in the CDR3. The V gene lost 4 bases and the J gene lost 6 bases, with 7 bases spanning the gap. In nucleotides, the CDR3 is TGTGCCAGCAGCAGGCGGGCCGGGGAGCTGTTTTTT. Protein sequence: CASSRRAGELFF.

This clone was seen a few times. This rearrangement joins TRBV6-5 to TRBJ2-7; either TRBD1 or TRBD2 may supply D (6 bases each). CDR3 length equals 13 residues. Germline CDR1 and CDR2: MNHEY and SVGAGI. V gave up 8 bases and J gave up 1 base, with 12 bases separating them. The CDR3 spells CASRRGVSYEQYF. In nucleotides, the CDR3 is TGTGCCAGCCGGAGGGGGGTTTCCTACGAGCAGTACTTC.

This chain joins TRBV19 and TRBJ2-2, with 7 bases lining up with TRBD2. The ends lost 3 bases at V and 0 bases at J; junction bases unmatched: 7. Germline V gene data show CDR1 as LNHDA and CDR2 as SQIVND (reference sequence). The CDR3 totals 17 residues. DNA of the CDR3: TGTGCCAGTAGTATTAATCGTCTAGCGGCGAACACCGGGGAGCTGTTTTTT. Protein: CASSINRLAANTGELFF.

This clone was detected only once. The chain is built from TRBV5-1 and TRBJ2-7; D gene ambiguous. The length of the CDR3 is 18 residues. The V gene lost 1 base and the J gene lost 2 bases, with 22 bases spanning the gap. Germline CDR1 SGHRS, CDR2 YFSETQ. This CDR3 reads CASSLKASSSLQTYEQYF. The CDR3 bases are TGCGCCAGCAGCTTGAAGGCCAGTTCATCACTTCAGACCTACGAGCAGTACTTC.